Listed below are T cell receptor beta chains from one sample, sequenced in a study of cytomegalovirus exposure and HLA in healthy donors. This table comes from immunoSEQ multiplex PCR, and its TCRdb copy is limited to in-frame clones, with some not included. The sample includes about 110,000 clones, around 85% of them seen just once. The sequencing input was PBMCs. Source of these receptors: a man aged 25-45 years in good health and CMV-seropositive. CDR3s include the opening cysteine and the closing phenylalanine or tryptophan. A D gene is named only where the DNA matches it firmly. Some rows mark clone size as missing; the rest say once, few, many or name a class of expanded clone.

size: -
V: TRBV6-6
J: TRBJ2-5
D: -
CDR3: CASSPRGQETQYF
DNA: TGTGCCAGCAGTCCCAGGGGCCAAGAGACCCAGTACTTC

size: -
V: TRBV9
J: TRBJ2-2
D: TRBD2
CDR3: CASSVLAGGLTGELFF
DNA: TGTGCCAGCAGCGTTTTAGCGGGGGGCCTTACCGGGGAGCTGTTTTTT

size: few
V: TRBV2
J: TRBJ1-5
D: TRBD1
CDR3: CASGWGQGDNQPQHF
DNA: TGTGCCAGCGGGTGGGGACAGGGAGACAATCAGCCCCAGCATTTT

size: -
V: TRBV5-1
J: TRBJ1-1
D: TRBD1
CDR3: CASSIQGDDTEAFF
DNA: TGCGCCAGCAGCATACAGGGGGACGACACTGAAGCTTTCTTT

size: -
V: TRBV5-1
J: TRBJ1-2
D: TRBD1
CDR3: CASSPQGLGYGYTF
DNA: TGCGCCAGCAGCCCACAGGGGTTAGGCTATGGCTACACCTTC

size: -
V: TRBV5-1
J: TRBJ2-7
D: -
CDR3: CASSLESGGRAYEQYF
DNA: TGCGCCAGCAGCTTAGAATCCGGGGGACGAGCGTACGAGCAGTACTTC

size: -
V: TRBV18
J: TRBJ2-1
D: TRBD2
CDR3: CASALADFYNEQFF
DNA: TGTGCCAGCGCACTAGCGGATTTCTACAATGAGCAGTTCTTC

size: -
V: TRBV28
J: TRBJ1-1
D: -
CDR3: CASKDMNTEAFF
DNA: TGTGCCAGCAAAGACATGAACACTGAAGCTTTCTTT

size: -
V: TRBV6-5
J: TRBJ1-5
D: TRBD1
CDR3: CASSQGQGVHQPQHF
DNA: TGTGCCAGCAGCCAGGGACAGGGGGTTCATCAGCCCCAGCATTTT

size: -
V: TRBV7-3
J: TRBJ2-5
D: -
CDR3: CASSLQPPGEGETQYF
DNA: TGTGCCAGCAGCTTACAACCCCCAGGGGAGGGAGAGACCCAGTACTTC

size: -
V: TRBV5-1
J: TRBJ1-2
D: -
CDR3: CASRLDSYGYTF
DNA: TGCGCCAGCAGGTTGGACAGTTATGGCTACACCTTC

size: -
V: TRBV6-1
J: TRBJ2-7
D: -
CDR3: CASSETGLYEQYF
DNA: TGTGCCAGCAGTGAAACGGGACTCTACGAGCAGTACTTC

size: -
V: TRBV22-1
J: TRBJ2-7
D: -
CDR3: CPGSALPLTTGDSYEQYF
DNA: TGTCCTGGGAGCGCACTTCCTCTTACTACAGGGGACTCCTACGAGCAGTACTTC

size: few
V: TRBV7-9
J: TRBJ2-1
D: -
CDR3: CASSLDRGGRYNEQFF
DNA: TGTGCCAGCAGCTTGGATAGGGGGGGAAGGTACAATGAGCAGTTCTTC

size: many
V: TRBV2
J: TRBJ2-5
D: -
CDR3: CASSTSVETQYF
DNA: TGTGCCAGCTCGACTAGTGTGGAGACCCAGTACTTC

size: -
V: TRBV29-1
J: TRBJ2-7
D: TRBD1
CDR3: CSVGPGQGDYEQYF
DNA: TGCAGCGTTGGGCCGGGACAGGGAGACTACGAGCAGTACTTC

size: -
V: TRBV7-2
J: TRBJ2-5
D: TRBD2
CDR3: CASSPPSGGAFGETQYF
DNA: TGTGCCAGCAGCCCCCCTAGCGGGGGGGCCTTCGGAGAGACCCAGTACTTC

size: -
V: TRBV19
J: TRBJ1-5
D: TRBD1
CDR3: CATAQGDSNQPQHF
DNA: TGTGCCACCGCCCAGGGGGATAGCAATCAGCCCCAGCATTTT

size: -
V: TRBV5-6
J: TRBJ2-1
D: TRBD2
CDR3: CASRPGTRALDEQFF
DNA: TGTGCCAGCAGGCCCGGGACTAGGGCTCTGGATGAGCAGTTCTTC

size: -
V: TRBV27
J: TRBJ2-1
D: TRBD2
CDR3: CASSPRGLAGGEFF
DNA: TGTGCCAGCAGCCCGCGGGGACTAGCGGGGGGGGAGTTCTTC

size: -
V: TRBV5-1
J: TRBJ2-5
D: -
CDR3: CASSLPDRQETQYF
DNA: TGCGCCAGCAGCTTACCCGACAGGCAAGAGACCCAGTACTTC

size: few
V: TRBV27
J: TRBJ1-2
D: TRBD1
CDR3: CASSLSWDSANYGYTF
DNA: TGTGCCAGCAGTTTATCTTGGGACAGCGCTAACTATGGCTACACCTTC

size: -
V: TRBV29-1
J: TRBJ2-7
D: TRBD1
CDR3: CSVHGQGSHEQYF
DNA: TGCAGCGTTCACGGACAGGGCTCCCACGAGCAGTACTTC

size: -
V: TRBV2
J: TRBJ1-4
D: -
CDR3: CASRSGRNEKLFF
DNA: TGTGCCAGCAGGTCCGGTAGAAATGAAAAACTGTTTTTT

size: -
V: TRBV27
J: TRBJ1-1
D: -
CDR3: CASSLQGSNTEAFF
DNA: TGTGCCAGCAGTTTACAGGGATCGAACACTGAAGCTTTCTTT

size: few
V: TRBV7-2
J: TRBJ1-1
D: -
CDR3: CASSLMPGSNTEAFF
DNA: TGTGCCAGCAGCTTAATGCCGGGGTCGAACACTGAAGCTTTCTTT

size: few
V: TRBV4-3
J: TRBJ2-7
D: -
CDR3: CASSQDQLAYTYEQYF
DNA: TGCGCCAGCAGCCAAGATCAGCTAGCGTATACCTACGAGCAGTACTTC

size: -
V: TRBV27
J: TRBJ1-6
D: -
CDR3: CASSLRRQFNSPLHF
DNA: TGTGCCAGCAGTTTAAGGAGGCAGTTCAATTCACCCCTCCACTTT

size: -
V: TRBV9
J: TRBJ1-6
D: -
CDR3: CASSLGQTNSPLHF
DNA: TGTGCCAGCAGCCTAGGACAGACCAATTCACCCCTCCACTTT

size: -
V: TRBV5-4
J: TRBJ2-7
D: TRBD1
CDR3: CASSRGTGVSYEQYF
DNA: TGTGCCAGCAGCCGAGGGACAGGGGTATCCTACGAGCAGTACTTC

size: -
V: TRBV13
J: TRBJ2-5
D: -
CDR3: CASSFRQDQETQYF
DNA: TGTGCCAGCAGCTTTCGACAGGACCAAGAGACCCAGTACTTC

size: -
V: TRBV30
J: TRBJ1-4
D: -
CDR3: CAWSAVEIRNEKLFF
DNA: TGTGCCTGGAGTGCCGTTGAGATCCGAAATGAAAAACTGTTTTTT

size: -
V: TRBV9
J: TRBJ2-1
D: TRBD2
CDR3: CASSGGTSGGTQFF
DNA: TGTGCCAGCAGCGGGGGGACTAGCGGGGGGACCCAGTTCTTC

size: -
V: TRBV29-1
J: TRBJ2-5
D: -
CDR3: CSVIGAGFGDETQYF
DNA: TGCAGCGTTATAGGGGCGGGGTTCGGTGACGAGACCCAGTACTTC

size: -
V: TRBV4-1
J: TRBJ2-3
D: TRBD2
CDR3: CASSQDSLAGGADTQYF
DNA: TGCGCCAGCAGCCAAGATTCTCTAGCGGGGGGAGCGGATACGCAGTATTTT

size: -
V: TRBV9
J: TRBJ2-1
D: -
CDR3: CASSVVDSLFYNEQFF
DNA: TGTGCCAGCAGCGTAGTCGACTCGCTTTTCTACAATGAGCAGTTCTTC

size: -
V: TRBV27
J: TRBJ1-3
D: TRBD1
CDR3: CASGDRAAGNTIYF
DNA: TGTGCCAGCGGCGACAGGGCTGCTGGAAACACCATATATTTT

size: -
V: TRBV29-1
J: TRBJ2-1
D: -
CDR3: CSVEGSSYNEQFF
DNA: TGCAGCGTTGAAGGGAGCTCCTACAATGAGCAGTTCTTC

size: -
V: TRBV5-5
J: TRBJ2-1
D: TRBD2
CDR3: CASSLGRGDEQFF
DNA: TGTGCCAGCAGCTTGGGGCGGGGGGATGAGCAGTTCTTC

size: few
V: TRBV7-9
J: TRBJ1-4
D: -
CDR3: CASSLYSRPNEKLFF
DNA: TGTGCCAGCAGCCTATACAGTAGGCCTAATGAAAAACTGTTTTTT

size: -
V: TRBV5-1
J: TRBJ2-3
D: -
CDR3: CASSLGGGGTQYF
DNA: TGCGCCAGCAGCTTGGGCGGAGGCGGTACGCAGTATTTT

size: -
V: TRBV7-3
J: TRBJ2-5
D: TRBD2
CDR3: CASSLNPRGGFPQETQYF
DNA: TGTGCCAGCAGCTTAAATCCACGGGGGGGGTTTCCTCAAGAGACCCAGTACTTC

size: few
V: TRBV5-6
J: TRBJ1-2
D: -
CDR3: CASSPTWTEEYGYTF
DNA: TGTGCCAGCAGCCCAACCTGGACGGAGGAGTATGGCTACACCTTC

size: -
V: TRBV6-5
J: TRBJ1-2
D: TRBD1
CDR3: CASTRQGQGYTF
DNA: TGTGCCAGCACTAGACAGGGACAAGGCTACACCTTC

size: -
V: TRBV9
J: TRBJ2-2
D: TRBD2
CDR3: CASSGGTSGANTGELFF
DNA: TGTGCCAGCAGCGGGGGGACTAGCGGGGCGAACACCGGGGAGCTGTTTTTT

size: once
V: TRBV6-1
J: TRBJ2-7
D: -
CDR3: CASSESPAHISSYEQYF
DNA: TGTGCCAGCAGTGAATCCCCCGCACACATTAGCTCCTACGAGCAGTACTTC

size: -
V: TRBV4-1
J: TRBJ2-7
D: TRBD2
CDR3: CASSPRGTSGSYEQYF
DNA: TGCGCCAGCAGCCCTCGAGGGACTAGCGGGAGTTACGAGCAGTACTTC

size: -
V: TRBV25-1
J: TRBJ1-3
D: TRBD1
CDR3: CASSVQTGTGGNTIYF
DNA: TGTGCCAGCAGTGTCCAGACAGGGACCGGTGGAAACACCATATATTTT

size: -
V: TRBV7-9
J: TRBJ2-7
D: -
CDR3: CASSLAPGWGQYF
DNA: TGTGCCAGCAGCTTAGCTCCGGGATGGGGGCAGTACTTC

size: -
V: TRBV25-1
J: TRBJ1-4
D: -
CDR3: CASSEAVAANNEKLFF
DNA: TGTGCCAGCAGTGAAGCTGTGGCGGCAAATAATGAAAAACTGTTTTTT

size: -
V: TRBV11-2
J: TRBJ2-1
D: TRBD1
CDR3: CASSPDPYRGNEQFF
DNA: TGTGCCAGCAGCCCGGACCCATACAGGGGGAATGAGCAGTTCTTC

size: -
V: TRBV30
J: TRBJ1-6
D: -
CDR3: CAWSGRGDSPLHF
DNA: TGTGCCTGGAGCGGCAGGGGAGATTCACCCCTCCACTTT

size: -
V: TRBV13
J: TRBJ2-7
D: -
CDR3: CASSLRVPYEQYF
DNA: TGTGCCAGCAGCTTGCGGGTTCCCTACGAGCAGTACTTC

size: -
V: TRBV7-2
J: TRBJ2-5
D: TRBD1
CDR3: CASSLAGTGVQETQYF
DNA: TGTGCCAGCAGCTTAGCAGGGACAGGGGTTCAAGAGACCCAGTACTTC

size: few
V: TRBV30
J: TRBJ1-2
D: TRBD1
CDR3: CAWTGTGRIYGYTF
DNA: TGTGCCTGGACCGGGACAGGGAGAATCTATGGCTACACCTTC

size: -
V: TRBV7-8
J: TRBJ1-2
D: -
CDR3: CASSLARNYGYTF
DNA: TGTGCCAGCAGCTTAGCCAGGAACTATGGCTACACCTTC

size: -
V: TRBV29-1
J: TRBJ2-5
D: -
CDR3: CSVPATWTHGGETQYF
DNA: TGCAGCGTCCCTGCGACTTGGACTCACGGAGGAGAGACCCAGTACTTC

size: -
V: TRBV6-1
J: TRBJ2-5
D: TRBD2
CDR3: CASSEVSGDQETQYF
DNA: TGTGCCAGCAGTGAAGTTAGCGGGGACCAAGAGACCCAGTACTTC

size: -
V: TRBV15
J: TRBJ2-7
D: -
CDR3: CATSRDLAVEQYF
DNA: TGTGCCACCAGCAGAGATTTGGCGGTCGAGCAGTACTTC